This TCR beta chain is from a study of neurological immune-mediated disorders. The CDR3 runs 15 residues. V shed 3 bases and J shed 5 bases, with 15 bases lying between them. Looked up from germline, CDR1 is SGHTA and CDR2 is FQGNSA. The cDNA came from 5'RACE, which used 10-nucleotide random UMIs. TCRdb itself ran the 5' RACE reads through MiXCR, one entry per CDR3 protein. This table holds 71,000 or so distinct CDR3 sequences, approximately 5% found once. Study observations and caveats: It was HTLV-1-associated myelopathy that showed the most TCR clonal expansion, while multiple sclerosis showed the least, falling below healthy controls.

As for this clonotype: The antigen is not known.

This chain connects TRBV7-2 to TRBJ2-3, with D perhaps given as TRBD1 or TRBD2 (5 bases each). The receptor's source is a woman aged 25-40 years with multiple sclerosis. The sample consisted of PBMCs. The CDR3 coding sequence is TGTGCCAGCAGCTTCGACGGGGCCCAGGGAGATACGCAGTATTTT. Translation: CASSFDGAQGDTQYF.